Given below is one TCR beta chain in context. What it binds is unknown. TCRdb's copy holds only in-frame clones and misses some; the assay was immunoSEQ multiplex PCR. The sample lists under 130,000 clones, approximately 92% seen once, with 35% to 45% in the top ten. The CDR3 has 13 amino acids. Trimming stripped 4 bases from V and 8 bases from J, with 14 bases between. Germline V CDR1 and CDR2: SEHNR, FQNEAQ (reference sequence). The entry originates in a study of T cell responses to AZD1222 COVID-19 vaccine. Study-wide points: Repertoires were obtained only post-peak T cell response. Nearly half of unique spike-specific TCRs reportedly avoided B.1.351 and B.1.1.7 mutated regions. The study identified only five or six AZD1222 recipients as seropositive at baseline.

The sequencing used peripheral blood, collected 28 days after the second AZD1222 dose. This clonotype was obtained from an adult who received the AZD1222 COVID-19 vaccine. The chain carries TRBV7-9 and TRBJ1-2; perhaps TRBD1 as D (6 bases). CDR3 DNA sequence: TGTGCCAGCAGCTCCGGGGGCCGGGGGGGCTACACCTTC. The encoded protein is CASSSGGRGGYTF.